Below, 5 T cell receptor beta chains from the same sample are listed, as sequenced in a study of T cell responses to AZD1222 COVID-19 vaccine (dated by TCRdb to about 2021). Per the publication, the time point label means: about 28 days (+/-7) after the second vaccine dose. Library prep was done by the immunoSEQ multiplex PCR assay. Drawn from immuneACCESS, this table holds only the in-frame rearrangements with V and J called that TCRdb kept. Clones are partly lost; checked studies trace under half to an unresolved V gene and leave the rest unexplained. The sample includes around 150,000 clones, with approximately 94% observed a single time. The ten largest clonotypes hold roughly 5.6% of the sample. Sequenced here: peripheral blood, sampled 28 days after the second AZD1222 dose. These receptor sequences come from an adult who received the AZD1222 COVID-19 vaccine.

The V and J genes are TRBV5-1 and TRBJ2-1; 8 nucleotides line up with TRBD2. Losses at the gene ends were 0 bases for V and 0 bases for J; bases not matched to a gene: 5. CDR1 and CDR2 (germline): SGHRS, YFSETQ. This CDR3 is built from 17 residues. The CDR3 is CASSLAESGSSYNEQFF. The CDR3 DNA follows: TGCGCCAGCAGCTTGGCGGAAAGCGGGAGCTCCTACAATGAGCAGTTCTTC.

The chain links TRBV18 to TRBJ2-1, with 7 bases aligning to TRBD1. V trimming: 3 bases; J trimming: 5 bases; junction bases outside the gene matches: 4. The CDR3 contains 14 residues. The germline V gene encodes CDR1 KGHSH and CDR2 LQKENI. CDR3 nucleotides: TGTGCCAGCTCACCCCAGGGACAGAACAATGAGCAGTTCTTC. Translation gives CASSPQGQNNEQFF.

The chain uses TRBV18 and TRBJ2-3; D ambiguous. Trimming pared 5 bases from V and 2 bases from J, leaving 5 bases between. The germline CDR1 and CDR2 sequences are KGHSH and LQKENI. The CDR3 length is 12 residues. Here the CDR3 reads CASSSSTDTQYF. The CDR3 DNA reads as TGTGCCAGCTCATCGTCCACAGATACGCAGTATTTT.

The rearrangement links TRBV6-5 to TRBJ1-4; 8 bases map to TRBD1. Germline trimming cut 2 bases from V and 8 bases from J; bases unmatched to any gene: 10. Germline values: CDR1 MNHEY, CDR2 SVGAGI. CDR3 length equals 16 residues. CDR3 nucleotide sequence: TGTGCCAGCAGTTACAGGTCAGGGGGCGCCCGCGAAAAACTGTTTTTT. It codes for CASSYRSGGAREKLFF.

This chain uses TRBV5-1 with TRBJ2-3, with 8 positions matching TRBD2. This CDR3 is 16 amino acids long. Per the germline V gene, CDR1 is SGHRS and CDR2 is YFSETQ. Trimming at V came to 0 bases and at J to 0 bases, leaving 3 bases not matched to a gene. CDR3 in DNA: TGCGCCAGCAGCTTGGCCGAGCGGGGGAGCACAGATACGCAGTATTTT. Residues: CASSLAERGSTDTQYF.